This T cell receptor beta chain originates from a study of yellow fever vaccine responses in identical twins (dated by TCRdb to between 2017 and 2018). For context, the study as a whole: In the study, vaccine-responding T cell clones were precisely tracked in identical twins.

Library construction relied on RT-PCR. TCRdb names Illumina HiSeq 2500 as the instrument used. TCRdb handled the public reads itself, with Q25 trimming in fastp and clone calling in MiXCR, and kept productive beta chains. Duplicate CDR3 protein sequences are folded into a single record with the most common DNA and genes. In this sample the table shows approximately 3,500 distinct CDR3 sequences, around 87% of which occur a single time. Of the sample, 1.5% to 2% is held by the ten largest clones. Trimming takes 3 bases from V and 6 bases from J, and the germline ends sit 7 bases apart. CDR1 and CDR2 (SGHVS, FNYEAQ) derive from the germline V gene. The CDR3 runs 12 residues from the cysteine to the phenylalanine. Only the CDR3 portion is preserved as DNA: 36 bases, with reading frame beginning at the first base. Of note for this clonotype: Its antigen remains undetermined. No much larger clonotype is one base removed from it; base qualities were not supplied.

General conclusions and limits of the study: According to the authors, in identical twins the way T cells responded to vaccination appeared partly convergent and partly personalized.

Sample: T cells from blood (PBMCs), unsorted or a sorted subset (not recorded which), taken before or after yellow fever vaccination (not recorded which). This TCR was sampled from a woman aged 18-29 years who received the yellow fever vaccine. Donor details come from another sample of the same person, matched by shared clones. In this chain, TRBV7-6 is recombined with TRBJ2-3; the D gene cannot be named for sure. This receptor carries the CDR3 CASSLNLDTQYF. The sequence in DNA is TGTGCCAGCAGCTTGAATTTGGATACGCAGTATTTT.